This T cell receptor beta chain is drawn from a study of cytomegalovirus exposure and HLA in healthy donors. About this clone itself: Its specificity is unknown.

The study, taken as a whole, reports: Despite most TCR sequences being rare, some public TCRs occurred in many donors. The finding came from a later analysis; first-cohort TCR clusters tended to co-occur in the approximately 120 validation repertoires.

This CDR3 spans 13 amino acids. Germline CDR1 reads MNHEY; CDR2 reads SVGAGI. Trimming stripped 9 bases from V and 0 bases from J, with 9 bases between. Data came from immunoSEQ multiplex PCR; TCRdb stores just in-frame clones and leaves some out. The data show about 150,000 clones, 85% to 90% seen once. Sequencing was done on a sample of PBMCs. The source is a young woman in good health and CMV-seropositive. The chain couples TRBV6-5 to TRBJ1-3, with D possibly being TRBD1 (6 bases). CDR3 sequence: CASRGASGNTIYF. CDR3 nucleotides: TGTGCCAGTCGGGGGGCCTCTGGAAACACCATATATTTT.